The rows below give T cell receptor beta chains drawn from one sample of a study of regulatory T cells in long-lasting Graves disease. TCRdb reprocessed the multiplex PCR reads with MiXCR, giving one entry per CDR3 protein. The table has some 420,000 distinct CDR3 sequences, about 22% seen once. The sequences come from peripheral blood mononuclear cells (PBMCs), collected when the disease was refractory, from a patient treated with antithyroid drugs. The receptors here all came from a female donor with Graves disease. Both conserved end residues are part of each CDR3. Each record gives: V gene, clone size, J gene, D gene, CDR3 DNA, CDR3 protein. D genes are given only for firm matches. Rows give clone size only sometimes, using once, few, many, or a class for an expanded clone.

V gene: TRBV7-2; clone size: few; J gene: TRBJ2-3; D gene: -; CDR3 DNA: TGTGCCACCAAACCTAGGGCGGTTACAGATACGCAGTATTTT; CDR3 protein: CATKPRAVTDTQYF
V gene: TRBV29-1; clone size: many; J gene: TRBJ1-1; D gene: -; CDR3 DNA: TGCAGCGTTGCCCGTAACCCCCCGCTAGGAAGGAACACTGAAGCTTTCTTT; CDR3 protein: CSVARNPPLGRNTEAFF
V gene: TRBV12-3/TRBV12-4; clone size: -; J gene: TRBJ1-2; D gene: TRBD1; CDR3 DNA: TGTGCCAGCAGTTCCCCGGACAGGGTAAAGGGCTACACCTTC; CDR3 protein: CASSSPDRVKGYTF
V gene: TRBV9; clone size: few; J gene: TRBJ2-7; D gene: -; CDR3 DNA: TGTGCCAGCAGCGCGGCTAGTTTGGGGGAGCAGTACTTC; CDR3 protein: CASSAASLGEQYF
V gene: TRBV28; clone size: many; J gene: TRBJ1-1; D gene: TRBD1; CDR3 DNA: TGTGCCAGCAGTTCCCCCTCCGGACAGGGGTTCGCTTTCTTT; CDR3 protein: CASSSPSGQGFAFF
V gene: TRBV4-3; clone size: few; J gene: TRBJ1-1; D gene: -; CDR3 DNA: TGCGCCAGCAGCCGACGAGGGTCAGGCACTGAAGCTTTCTTT; CDR3 protein: CASSRRGSGTEAFF
V gene: TRBV28; clone size: many; J gene: TRBJ2-7; D gene: -; CDR3 DNA: TGTGCCAGCAGCCGCCCCCCTTTGCCCTCCTACGAGCAGTACTTC; CDR3 protein: CASSRPPLPSYEQYF
V gene: TRBV7-2; clone size: many; J gene: TRBJ2-1; D gene: TRBD2; CDR3 DNA: TGTGCCAGCAGGGGCGGGGGCGCGACTAGCGGGAGGGCCGTCAATGAGCAGTTCTTC; CDR3 protein: CASRGGGATSGRAVNEQFF
V gene: TRBV4-1; clone size: -; J gene: TRBJ1-3; D gene: -; CDR3 DNA: TGCGCCAGCAGCCCCACAGTGGCCGGAAACACCATATATTTT; CDR3 protein: CASSPTVAGNTIYF
V gene: TRBV2; clone size: many; J gene: TRBJ2-2; D gene: -; CDR3 DNA: TGTGCCAGCAGGACCGTAAGAGGACGGACCGGGGAGCTGTTTTTT; CDR3 protein: CASRTVRGRTGELFF